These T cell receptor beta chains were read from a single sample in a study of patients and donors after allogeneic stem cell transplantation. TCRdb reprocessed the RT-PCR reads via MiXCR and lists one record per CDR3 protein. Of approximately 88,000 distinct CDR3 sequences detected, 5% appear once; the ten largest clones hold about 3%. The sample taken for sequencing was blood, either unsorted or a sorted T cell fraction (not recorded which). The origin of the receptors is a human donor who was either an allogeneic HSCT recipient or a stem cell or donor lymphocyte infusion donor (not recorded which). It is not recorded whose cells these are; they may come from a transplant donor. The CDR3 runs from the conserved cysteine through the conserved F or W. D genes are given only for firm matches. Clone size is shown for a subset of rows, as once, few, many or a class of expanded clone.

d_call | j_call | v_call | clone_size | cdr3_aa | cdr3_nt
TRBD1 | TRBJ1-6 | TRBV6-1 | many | CASSQGQANSPLHF | TGTGCCAGCAGTCAGGGACAGGCAAATTCACCCCTCCACTTT
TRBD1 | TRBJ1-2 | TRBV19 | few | CASSIGTGLYGYTF | TGTGCCAGTAGTATCGGGACAGGACTCTATGGCTACACCTTC
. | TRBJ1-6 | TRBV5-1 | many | CASSLDTNYNSPLHF | TGCGCCAGCAGCTTGGACACAAACTATAATTCACCCCTCCACTTT
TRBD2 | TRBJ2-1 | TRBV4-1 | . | CASSQKGLGASEQFF | TGCGCCAGCAGCCAGAAGGGACTAGGGGCCAGTGAGCAGTTCTTC
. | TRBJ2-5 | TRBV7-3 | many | CASSSGPKETQYF | TGTGCCAGCAGCTCGGGACCAAAAGAGACCCAGTACTTC
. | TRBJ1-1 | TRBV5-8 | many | CASSLVYSSYTEAFF | TGTGCCAGCAGCTTGGTGTACAGCAGTTACACTGAAGCTTTCTTT
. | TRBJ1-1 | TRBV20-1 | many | CSVKRGVNTEAFF | TGCAGTGTGAAAAGGGGGGTGAACACTGAAGCTTTCTTT
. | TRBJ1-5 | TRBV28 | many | CASSFQRPQHF | TGTGCCAGCAGTTTCCAGAGGCCCCAGCATTTT
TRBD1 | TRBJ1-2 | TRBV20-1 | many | CSASGDRVLNYGYTF | TGCAGTGCTAGTGGGGACAGGGTCTTAAACTATGGCTACACCTTC
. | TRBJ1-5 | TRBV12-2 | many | CASRLVSLPGCNQPQHF | TGTGCAAGTCGCTTAGTATCCCTCCCGGGATGCAATCAGCCCCAGCATTTT
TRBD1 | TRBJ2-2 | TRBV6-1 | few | CASRRTGTTGELFF | TGTGCCAGCAGAAGGACAGGGACCACCGGGGAGCTGTTTTTT
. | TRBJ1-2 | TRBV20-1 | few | CSASVGGAYGYTF | TGCAGTGCTAGTGTCGGGGGCGCGTATGGCTACACCTTC
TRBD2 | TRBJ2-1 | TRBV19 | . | CASSIEKGTRLQFF | TGTGCCAGTAGTATAGAGAAAGGGACTAGACTCCAGTTCTTC
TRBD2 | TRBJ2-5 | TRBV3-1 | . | CASSLKLAGGLETQYF | TGTGCCAGCAGCCTAAAACTAGCGGGGGGTTTGGAGACCCAGTACTTC
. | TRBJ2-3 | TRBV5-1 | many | CASSLAGASGTDTQYF | TGCGCCAGCAGCTTGGCCGGGGCTAGTGGCACAGATACGCAGTATTTT
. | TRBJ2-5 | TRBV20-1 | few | CSARRGEETQYF | TGCAGTGCTAGAAGGGGCGAAGAGACCCAGTACTTC
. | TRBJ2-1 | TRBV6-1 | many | CASSRGPSYNEQFF | TGTGCCAGCAGCAGGGGACCCTCCTACAATGAGCAGTTCTTC
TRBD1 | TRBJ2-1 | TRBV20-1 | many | CSATTGGEIRNEQFF | TGCAGTGCTACCACAGGGGGCGAAATTAGGAATGAGCAGTTCTTC
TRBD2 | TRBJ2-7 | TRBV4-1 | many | CASSQYPSGRSGLYEQYF | TGCGCCAGCAGCCAATATCCTAGCGGGAGGTCCGGGCTCTACGAGCAGTACTTC
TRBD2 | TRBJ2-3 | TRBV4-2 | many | CASSREAGSSTDTQYF | TGTGCCAGCAGCCGGGAAGCGGGATCTAGCACAGATACGCAGTATTTT
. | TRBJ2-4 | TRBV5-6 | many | CASSLNGRPKNIQYF | TGTGCCAGCAGCTTGAACGGGCGCCCCAAAAACATTCAGTACTTC
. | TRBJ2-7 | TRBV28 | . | CASSSGVSEQYF | TGTGCCAGCAGCTCTGGTGTTTCCGAGCAGTACTTC
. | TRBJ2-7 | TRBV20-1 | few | CSARWQGGEQYF | TGCAGTGCTAGATGGCAGGGTGGAGAGCAGTACTTC
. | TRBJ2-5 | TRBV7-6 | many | CASSQRLFETQYF | TGTGCCAGCAGCCAAAGGCTATTCGAGACCCAGTACTTC
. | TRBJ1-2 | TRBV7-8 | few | CASDPYRIRGPGTNYGYTF | TGTGCCAGCGACCCATACCGGATTAGGGGTCCGGGCACTAACTATGGCTACACCTTC
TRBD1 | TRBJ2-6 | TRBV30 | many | CAWSVGTVQANVLTF | TGTGCCTGGAGTGTTGGGACAGTCCAGGCCAACGTCCTGACTTTC
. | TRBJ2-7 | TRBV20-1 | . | CSASTPAEQYF | TGCAGTGCTAGTACCCCCGCCGAGCAGTACTTC
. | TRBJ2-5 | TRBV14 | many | CASSRFAGATQYF | TGTGCCAGCAGCCGATTCGCCGGAGCGACCCAGTACTTC
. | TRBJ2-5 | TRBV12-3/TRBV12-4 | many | CASTRGELETQYF | TGTGCCAGCACCCGAGGGGAGTTGGAGACCCAGTACTTC
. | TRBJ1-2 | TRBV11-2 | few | CASSLGGQLSYTF | TGTGCCAGCAGCTTAGGCGGACAGCTAAGCTACACCTTC
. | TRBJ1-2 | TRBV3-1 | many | CASSQDPGGEDGYTF | TGTGCCAGCAGCCAAGATCCCGGGGGCGAGGATGGCTACACCTTC
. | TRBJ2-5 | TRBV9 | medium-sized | CASSVTPATQETQYF | TGTGCCAGCAGCGTAACCCCAGCTACTCAAGAGACCCAGTACTTC
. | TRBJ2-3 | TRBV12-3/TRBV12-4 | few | CASSQAPNTQYF | TGTGCCAGCAGCCAGGCCCCTAATACGCAGTATTTT
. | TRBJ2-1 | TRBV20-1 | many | CSASRADGGLNNEQFF | TGCAGTGCTAGTAGAGCGGACGGGGGTTTGAACAATGAGCAGTTCTTC